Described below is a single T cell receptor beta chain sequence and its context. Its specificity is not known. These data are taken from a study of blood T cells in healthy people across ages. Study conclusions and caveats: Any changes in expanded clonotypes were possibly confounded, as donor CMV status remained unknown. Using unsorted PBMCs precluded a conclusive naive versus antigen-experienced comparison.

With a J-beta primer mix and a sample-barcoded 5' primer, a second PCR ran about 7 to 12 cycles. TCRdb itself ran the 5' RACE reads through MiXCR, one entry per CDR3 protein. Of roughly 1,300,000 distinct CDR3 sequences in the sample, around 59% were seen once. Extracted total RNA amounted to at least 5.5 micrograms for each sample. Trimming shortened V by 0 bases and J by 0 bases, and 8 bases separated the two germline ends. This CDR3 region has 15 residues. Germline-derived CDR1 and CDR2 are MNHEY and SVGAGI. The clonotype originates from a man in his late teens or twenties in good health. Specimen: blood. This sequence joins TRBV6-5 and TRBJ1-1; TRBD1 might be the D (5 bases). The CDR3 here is CASSYSRGVNTEAFF. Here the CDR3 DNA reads TGTGCCAGCAGTTACTCGAGGGGAGTGAACACTGAAGCTTTCTTT.